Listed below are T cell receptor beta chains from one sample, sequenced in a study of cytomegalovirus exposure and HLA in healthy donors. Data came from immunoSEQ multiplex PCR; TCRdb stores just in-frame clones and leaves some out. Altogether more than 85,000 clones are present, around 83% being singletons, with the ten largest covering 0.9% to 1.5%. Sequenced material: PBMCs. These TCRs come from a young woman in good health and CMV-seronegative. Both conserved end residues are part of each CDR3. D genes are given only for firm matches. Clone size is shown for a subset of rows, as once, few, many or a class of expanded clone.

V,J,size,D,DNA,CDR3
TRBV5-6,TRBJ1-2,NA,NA,TGTGCCAGCAGCTTGGAATACAGGGAATCCTATGGCTACACCTTC,CASSLEYRESYGYTF
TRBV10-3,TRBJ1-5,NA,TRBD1,TGTGCCATCAGTCAGGGGGACAATCAGCCCCAGCATTTT,CAISQGDNQPQHF
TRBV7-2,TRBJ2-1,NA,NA,TGTGCCAGCAGCCGAGAGGGTGAGCAGTTCTTC,CASSREGEQFF
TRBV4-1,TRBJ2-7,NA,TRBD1,TGCGCCAGCAGCCAGCGGACAGGGGGCTACGAGCAGTACTTC,CASSQRTGGYEQYF
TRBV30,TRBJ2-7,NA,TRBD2,TGTGCCTGGAACCCGGGGGGGAAGGGGTCCTACGAGCAGTACTTC,CAWNPGGKGSYEQYF
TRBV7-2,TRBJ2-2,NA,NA,TGTGCCAGCAGCTCACGTGGACTTCGAAACACCGGGGAGCTGTTTTTT,CASSSRGLRNTGELFF
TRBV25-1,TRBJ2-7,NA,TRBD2,TGTGCCAGCAGTGAGCTAGCGGGACCTCCCTACGAGCAGTACTTC,CASSELAGPPYEQYF
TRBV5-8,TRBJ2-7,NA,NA,TGTGCCAGCAGCCGACTGACCTACGAGCAGTACTTC,CASSRLTYEQYF
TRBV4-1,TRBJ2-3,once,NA,TGCGCCAGCAGCCAAGCTCAGCGAGATACGCAGTATTTT,CASSQAQRDTQYF
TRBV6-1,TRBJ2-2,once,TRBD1,TGTGCCAGCAGTGCGACAGGGGGTATTACCGGGGAGCTGTTTTTT,CASSATGGITGELFF
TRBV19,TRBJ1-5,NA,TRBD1,TGTGCCAGTAGTATAGGACAGGGGGCGAAGAATCAGCCCCAGCATTTT,CASSIGQGAKNQPQHF
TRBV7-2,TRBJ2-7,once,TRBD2,TGTGCCAGCAGCTCCAGCGGGGGGAAGACCTACGAGCAGTACTTC,CASSSSGGKTYEQYF